A single sample gave rise to the 20 T cell receptor beta chains below, sequenced in a study of shared clonotypes between healthy human individuals. Produced via immunoSEQ multiplex PCR; TCRdb's table is partial and in-frame only. The table has a few million clones, just over 90% seen once; the top ten hold 0.39%. Input material: naive CD4+ T cells from PBMCs. The subset was: CD45RA+ positively selected. The receptor source for this set is a young man in good health. Some clones in this sample may be carry-over from other donors' samples.

V and J are TRBV28 and TRBJ1-2; 7 nucleotides align to TRBD1. This CDR3 comprises 15 residues. J was trimmed by 2 bases and V by 1 base; bases with no gene match: 4. The germline CDR1 and CDR2 sequences are MDHEN and SYDVKM. DNA for the CDR3: TGTGCCAGCAGTTTATACAAGGGGGCCAACTATGGCTACACCTTC. Encoded protein: CASSLYKGANYGYTF.

On this clone itself: In the same sample, other DNA sequences code for this CDR3. This chain joins TRBV5-1 and TRBJ2-2, with D possibly being TRBD1 (5 bases). Germline values: CDR1 SGHRS, CDR2 YFSETQ. This CDR3 is built from 15 residues. V shed 0 bases and J shed 2 bases, with 8 bases lying between them. The CDR3 coding sequence is TGCGCCAGCAGCTTGGATAGGGGCAACACCGGGGAGCTGTTTTTT. Protein: CASSLDRGNTGELFF. Full variable domain (remainder filled in from reference TRBV5-1 and TRBJ2-2): KAGVTQTPRYLIKTRGQQVTLSCSPISGHRSVSWYQQTPGQGLQFLFEYFSETQRNKGNFPGRFSGRQFSNSRSEMNVSTLELGDSALYLCASSLDRGNTGELFFGEGSRLTVL.

As to this clone: Other DNA sequences of this sample code for an identical CDR3. This chain connects TRBV5-1 to TRBJ2-4; 8 bases map to TRBD2. Germline V gene sequence: CDR1 SGHRS, CDR2 YFSETQ. Trimming took 0 bases from V and 7 from J; bases not matched to a gene: 0. The CDR3 totals 13 residues. The CDR3 here is CASSLGGGNIQYF. CDR3 in DNA: TGCGCCAGCAGCTTGGGCGGGGGGAACATTCAGTACTTC.

About this clone: The sample holds other DNA sequences that translate to the same CDR3. The rearrangement joins TRBV18 to TRBJ2-2, with TRBD2 identical over 7 bases. Germline lookup yields CDR1 KGHSH and CDR2 LQKENI. Trimming removed 1 base from V and 5 bases from J; junction bases left unmatched: 1. The CDR3 is 14 residues long. The DNA for the CDR3 is TGTGCCAGCTCACCACGGGAGGGGACCGGGGAGCTGTTTTTT. Translated, it gives CASSPREGTGELFF.

The V gene is TRBV5-4, the J gene TRBJ1-3; 9 bases fit TRBD1. The V segment lost 4 bases and the J segment 1 base; nucleotides outside the gene matches: 6. This CDR3 comprises 16 residues. In germline, CDR1 is SGHNT, CDR2 YYREEE (reference sequence). The chain's CDR3 is CASSRDRARSGNTIYF. CDR3 sequence (DNA): TGTGCCAGCAGCCGGGACAGGGCACGGTCTGGAAACACCATATATTTT.

The V call is TRBV5-1, the J call TRBJ2-3, with 8 bases lining up with TRBD2. The CDR3 is 17 amino acids. Trimming took 0 bases from V and 4 from J; bases not matched to a gene: 10. Germline V gives CDR1 SGHRS, CDR2 YFSETQ. CDR3 bases: TGCGCCAGCAGCTTGGACGGCAGCGGGAGTAGCGCAGATACGCAGTATTTT. This translates into CASSLDGSGSSADTQYF.

This clone was detected once. The rearrangement uses TRBV7-9 and TRBJ2-1; 9 bases fit TRBD1. The CDR3 runs 15 residues. The germline V gene has CDR1 SEHNR and CDR2 FQNEAQ (reference sequence). Trimming at V came to 7 bases and at J to 4 bases, leaving 8 bases not matched to a gene. CDR3 bases: TGTGCCAGCACCAGGACAGGGGCGCAATACAATGAGCAGTTCTTC. The encoded protein is CASTRTGAQYNEQFF.

The table lists this clone with a few counts. The sample carries other DNA sequences with the same CDR3. V is TRBV5-1 and J is TRBJ2-3; 9 bases are shared with TRBD1. Germline V gene data show CDR1 as SGHRS and CDR2 as YFSETQ. The CDR3 consists of 14 residues. V shed 4 bases and J 1 base; nucleotides not matched to a gene: 1. CDR3 sequence reads: CASSGDRGTDTQYF. CDR3 nucleotides: TGCGCCAGCAGCGGGGACAGGGGCACAGATACGCAGTATTTT. The full variable domain, with the rest looked up from reference TRBV5-1 and TRBJ2-3, is KAGVTQTPRYLIKTRGQQVTLSCSPISGHRSVSWYQQTPGQGLQFLFEYFSETQRNKGNFPGRFSGRQFSNSRSEMNVSTLELGDSALYLCASSGDRGTDTQYFGPGTRLTVL.

The gene calls are TRBV9 and TRBJ1-1; possibly TRBD1 for D (6 bases). The germline gives CDR1 SGDLS, CDR2 YYNGEE. V lost 4 bases, J lost 5 bases, and 15 bases lay in between. CDR3 size: 14 residues. The CDR3 sequence: CASSPMTGGTEAFF. The DNA of the CDR3 is TGTGCCAGCAGCCCGATGACAGGTGGAACTGAAGCTTTCTTT.

The rearrangement links TRBV15 to TRBJ2-3; D gene unclear. V lost 0 bases and J 5 bases, leaving 3 bases between the germline ends. CDR3 length: 12 residues. CDR1 LNHNV and CDR2 YYDKDF come from the germline V gene (reference sequence). CDR3 protein: CATSRDQDTQYF. CDR3 nucleotide sequence: TGTGCCACCAGCAGAGATCAAGATACGCAGTATTTT.

V gene TRBV6-1 combines with J gene TRBJ2-3; D not resolved. The CDR3 runs 13 residues. V lost 7 bases to trimming and J lost 2 bases, with 10 bases between them. Germline values: CDR1 MNHNS, CDR2 SASEGT. Here the CDR3 reads CASISTDTDTQYF. CDR3 DNA sequence: TGTGCCAGCATTTCTACCGACACAGATACGCAGTATTTT.

The chain employs TRBV29-1 and TRBJ2-7, with 7 bases identical to TRBD1. The V gene end was trimmed by 5 bases and the J gene end by 6 bases; junction bases not matched to a gene: 10. Germline V gene sequence: CDR1 SQVTM, CDR2 ANQGSEA. The CDR3 is made up of 13 amino acids. CDR3 amino acids: CSVSDRVDGEQYF. CDR3 DNA sequence: TGCAGCGTTTCTGACAGGGTCGACGGCGAGCAGTACTTC.

The chain is built from TRBV27 and TRBJ1-1; TRBD1 matches 9 bases. The V gene end was trimmed by 6 bases and the J gene end by 8 bases; junction bases not matched to a gene: 7. The CDR3 contains 13 residues. Looked up from germline, CDR1 is MNHEY and CDR2 is SMNVEV (reference sequence). CDR3 residues: CASSRKGQGEAFF. CDR3 bases: TGTGCCAGCAGCCGGAAAGGACAGGGGGAAGCTTTCTTT.

The rearrangement uses TRBV7-9 and TRBJ2-2, with 8 nucleotides matching TRBD1. Germline V CDR1 and CDR2: SEHNR, FQNEAQ (reference sequence). The CDR3 is 17 residues long. V gave up 3 bases and J gave up 2 bases; unmatched junction bases: 8. CDR3 protein: CASSFPPGQVNTGELFF. CDR3 DNA: TGTGCCAGCAGCTTCCCCCCGGGACAGGTCAACACCGGGGAGCTGTTTTTT.

The chain recombines TRBV25-1 with TRBJ1-1, with a possible D match to TRBD1 (5 bases). Germline CDR1 reads MGHDK; CDR2 reads SYGVNS. This CDR3 is built from 16 residues. The V end was cut by 1 base, the J end by 6 bases, with 18 bases between. The CDR3 sequence is CASSEFGGSGLAEAFF. The CDR3 bases are TGTGCCAGCAGTGAATTTGGGGGGTCGGGTTTAGCTGAAGCTTTCTTT.

The DNA for the CDR3 is TGTGCCACCCCGACTAGCGGAGACCAAAACACCGGGGAGCTGTTTTTT. This sequence encodes CATPTSGDQNTGELFF. The chain recombines TRBV19 with TRBJ2-2, with TRBD2 identical over 9 bases. Germline V gene sequence: CDR1 LNHDA, CDR2 SQIVND (reference sequence). There are 16 residues in the CDR3. V lost 10 bases and J lost 2; bases outside the gene matches: 11.

This rearrangement joins TRBV5-1 to TRBJ2-5, with TRBD2 as a possible D gene (6 bases). CDR1 is SGHRS and CDR2 is YFSETQ in the germline V gene. The CDR3 runs to 14 residues. V dropped 4 bases and J dropped 5 bases, with 15 bases sitting between them. CDR3 DNA: TGCGCCAGCAGCCTTGAAACTAGCCTCGAGACCCAGTACTTC. Translated, it gives CASSLETSLETQYF.

Only one count was recorded for this clone. The chain employs TRBV5-1 and TRBJ1-1; TRBD1 matches 9 bases. Trimming at V came to 3 bases and at J to 4 bases, leaving 7 bases not matched to a gene. Looked up from germline, CDR1 is SGHRS and CDR2 is YFSETQ. The CDR3 consists of 15 residues. CDR3 DNA: TGCGCCAGCAGCTCACTGGGACAGGGAGTCACTGAAGCTTTCTTT. It is translated as CASSSLGQGVTEAFF.

Comment on this clone: This CDR3 is also generated by other DNA sequences in the sample. This chain connects TRBV5-1 to TRBJ1-2; 9 nucleotides match TRBD1. The ends lost 4 bases at V and 5 bases at J; junction bases unmatched: 3. The CDR3 runs to 13 residues. The germline V gene encodes CDR1 SGHRS and CDR2 YFSETQ. The DNA for the CDR3 is TGCGCCAGCAGCGGGACAGGGAATTATGGCTACACCTTC. As protein: CASSGTGNYGYTF.

This clone has just one count. The rearrangement links TRBV30 to TRBJ2-5; no clear D gene. This CDR3 spans 13 amino acids. Between the trimmed V and J ends, which lost 0 bases and 1 base, there was a span of 6 bases. Per germline, CDR1 GTSNPN and CDR2 SVGIG (reference sequence). The CDR3, as DNA: TGTGCCTGGAGTGTACAATCCCAAGAGACCCAGTACTTC. It yields the protein CAWSVQSQETQYF.